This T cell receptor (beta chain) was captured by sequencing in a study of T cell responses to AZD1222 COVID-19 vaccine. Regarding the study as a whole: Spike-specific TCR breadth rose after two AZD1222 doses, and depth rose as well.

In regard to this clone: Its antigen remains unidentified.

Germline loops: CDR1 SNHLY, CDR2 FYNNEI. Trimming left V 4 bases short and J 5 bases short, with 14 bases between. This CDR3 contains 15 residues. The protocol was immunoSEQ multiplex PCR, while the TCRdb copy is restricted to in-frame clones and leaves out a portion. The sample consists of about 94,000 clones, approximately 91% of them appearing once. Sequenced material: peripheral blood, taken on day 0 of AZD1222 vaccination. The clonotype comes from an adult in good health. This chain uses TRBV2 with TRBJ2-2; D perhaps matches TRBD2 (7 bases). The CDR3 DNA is TGTGCCAGCAGTGGGTATGGGGGGGCGACCGGGGAGCTGTTTTTT. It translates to CASSGYGGATGELFF. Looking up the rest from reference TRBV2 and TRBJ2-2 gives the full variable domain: EPEVTQTPSHQVTQMGQEVILRCVPISNHLYFYWYRQILGQKVEFLVSFYNNEISEKSEIFDDQFSVERPDGSNFTLKIRSTKLEDSAMYFCASSGYGGATGELFFGEGSRLTVL.